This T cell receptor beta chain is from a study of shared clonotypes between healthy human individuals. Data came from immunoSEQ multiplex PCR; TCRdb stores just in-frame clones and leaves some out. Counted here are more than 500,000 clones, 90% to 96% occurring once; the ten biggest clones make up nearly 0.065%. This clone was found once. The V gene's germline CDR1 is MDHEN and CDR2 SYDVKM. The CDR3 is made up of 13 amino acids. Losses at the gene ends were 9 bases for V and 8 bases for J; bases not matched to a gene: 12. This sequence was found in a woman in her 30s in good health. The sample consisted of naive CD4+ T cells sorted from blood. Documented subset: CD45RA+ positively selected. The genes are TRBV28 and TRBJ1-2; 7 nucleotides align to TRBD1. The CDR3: CASFSGNRGGYTF. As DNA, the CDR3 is TGTGCCAGTTTCTCCGGGAACAGGGGAGGCTACACCTTC.